The 28 T cell receptor beta chains below were found in one sample sequenced in a study of CD8 T cells in ankylosing spondylitis. One entry per CDR3 protein results from TCRdb running MiXCR on the 5' RACE reads. The table shows approximately 300,000 distinct CDR3 sequences, with about 19% occurring only once. The source material was blood, either unsorted or a sorted T cell fraction (not recorded which). These receptor sequences come from a male donor with ankylosing spondylitis or in good health (not recorded which).

A few counts support this clonotype. The V and J genes are TRBV6-1 and TRBJ1-2; D unclear. The germline CDR1 and CDR2 sequences are MNHNS and SASEGT. Trimming pared 6 bases from V and 3 bases from J, leaving 14 bases between. CDR3 size: 14 residues. Here the CDR3 DNA reads TGTGCCAGCAGGACCGGCGGAGAATACTATGGCTACACCTTC. Amino acids: CASRTGGEYYGYTF.

This clonotype came up many times. The chain has TRBV12-3 or TRBV12-4 and TRBJ1-6; 9 bases agree with TRBD1. Unmatched junction bases numbered 4, after V lost 6 bases and J lost 7 bases. The length of the CDR3 is 14 residues. Written as DNA, the CDR3 is TGTGCCAGCAGCCCCGGGACAGGGAATTCACCCCTCCACTTT. Translation: CASSPGTGNSPLHF.

The V call is TRBV20-1, the J call TRBJ2-7; the match to TRBD2 covers 12 bases. The ends lost 6 bases at V and 0 bases at J; junction bases unmatched: 6. CDR3 length equals 15 residues. Germline V gene lookup returns CDR1 DFQATT and CDR2 SNEGSKA (reference sequence). This CDR3 is CSATRLAGASYEQYV. The DNA of the CDR3 is TGCAGTGCCACCCGACTAGCGGGGGCCTCCTACGAGCAGTACGTC.

The CDR3 DNA sequence: TGCAGCGTATATCTAGCGGGGGGGCCTTATGAGCAGTTCTTC. This sequence encodes CSVYLAGGPYEQFF. The chain is built from TRBV29-1 and TRBJ2-1; 12 bases are a match to TRBD2. V was pared by 6 bases and J by 8 bases, with 8 bases of the junction left unmatched. CDR1 SQVTM and CDR2 ANQGSEA come from the germline V gene. The CDR3 totals 14 residues.

The chain carries TRBV5-1 and TRBJ1-6; tentative D call: TRBD1 (5 bases). CDR1 and CDR2 (germline): SGHRS, YFSETQ. Trimming pared 0 bases from V and 9 bases from J, leaving 10 bases between. This CDR3 spans 14 amino acids. DNA of the CDR3: TGCGCCAGCAGCTTGGGACAGCGGGGTTCACCCCTCCACTTT. The encoded protein is CASSLGQRGSPLHF.

V is TRBV15 and J is TRBJ1-5; D is uncertain. Germline loops: CDR1 LNHNV, CDR2 YYDKDF (reference sequence). V was cut by 0 bases and J by 5 bases, with 5 bases left in between. This CDR3 is 13 amino acids long. The DNA for the CDR3 is TGTGCCACCAGCAGAGATCGATATCAGCCCCAGCATTTT. Protein sequence: CATSRDRYQPQHF.

Comment on this clonotype: A single base separates this from a much larger clone, so it may be a read error. The J gene is TRBJ1-2, the V gene TRBV6-1; no reliable D call. The CDR3 sequence is 13 residues long. CDR1 and CDR2 (germline): MNHNS, SASEGT. V was shortened by 6 bases and J by 4 bases, with 12 bases between the two germline ends. The CDR3 DNA reads as TGTGCCAGCAGCCACGGACGGGCCTATGGCTACACCTTC. Protein product: CASSHGRAYGYTF.

The rearrangement uses TRBV9 and TRBJ2-4; 9 nucleotides match TRBD1. Germline loops: CDR1 SGDLS, CDR2 YYNGEE. V lost 4 bases and J lost 3; bases outside the gene matches: 8. This CDR3 is built from 16 residues. CDR3 amino acids: CASSSTGGAGKNIQYF. The CDR3 DNA reads as TGTGCCAGCAGCTCTACAGGGGGCGCGGGCAAAAACATTCAGTACTTC.

This clonotype showed up many times. The genes are TRBV7-8 and TRBJ2-2; D not certain. This CDR3 spans 14 amino acids. The V end was cut by 1 base, the J end by 3 bases, with 6 bases between. Germline loops: CDR1 SGHVS, CDR2 FQNEAQ. CDR3 region: CASSLEAYTGELFF. CDR3 bases: TGTGCCAGCAGCTTAGAGGCCTACACCGGGGAGCTGTTTTTT.

There are many counts of this clonotype. V and J are TRBV6-1 and TRBJ1-1; a possible D gene is TRBD1 (6 bases). Germline-derived CDR1 and CDR2 are MNHNS and SASEGT. V lost 6 bases and J 7 bases, leaving 15 bases between the germline ends. The CDR3 spans 13 residues. This CDR3 is CASSSTGLGEAFF. CDR3 sequence (DNA): TGTGCCAGCAGCTCTACAGGGTTGGGTGAAGCTTTCTTT.

This clonotype appeared a few times. The rearrangement links TRBV12-3 or TRBV12-4 to TRBJ2-5, with 7 nucleotides matching TRBD2. Trimming at V came to 10 bases and at J to 0 bases, leaving 2 bases not matched to a gene. CDR3 length equals 12 residues. The CDR3 loop is CATRGYQETQYF. CDR3 coding DNA: TGTGCCACGCGGGGGTACCAAGAGACCCAGTACTTC.

This clonotype came up once. Relative to the germline gene, one junction end is altered; a read error may explain this. The rearrangement uses TRBV10-3 and TRBJ1-2; the D is unclear. There are 11 residues in the CDR3. Germline V gene data show CDR1 as ENHRY and CDR2 as SYGVKD. The CDR3 protein is CTISDYGYQSF. DNA of the CDR3: TGTACCATCAGTGATTATGGGTATCAGTCCTTC.

The chain carries TRBV20-1 and TRBJ1-5; 7 positions match TRBD1. Germline V gene sequence: CDR1 DFQATT, CDR2 SNEGSKA (reference sequence). The CDR3 extends over 14 amino acids. Trimming at V came to 1 base and at J to 3 bases, leaving 3 bases not matched to a gene. The CDR3 reads CSARGDRDNQPQHF. CDR3 coding DNA: TGCAGTGCTAGAGGTGACAGGGACAATCAGCCCCAGCATTTT.

V usage is TRBV29-1 and J usage is TRBJ1-2, with 9 bases fitting TRBD1. Germline V gene lookup returns CDR1 SQVTM and CDR2 ANQGSEA. Unmatched junction bases numbered 8, after V lost 6 bases and J lost 0 bases. The length of the CDR3 is 15 residues. The CDR3 loop is CSVDAGTGSNYGYTF. The CDR3 DNA reads TGCAGCGTCGACGCCGGGACAGGGTCTAACTATGGCTACACCTTC.

This clonotype was seen at least ten times. This chain uses TRBV24-1 with TRBJ2-3, with 11 positions matching TRBD1. The CDR3 totals 17 residues. Germline-derived CDR1 and CDR2 are KGHDR and SFDVKD. The junction had 7 bases not matched to a gene; V was cut back by 3 bases and J by 3 bases. CDR3 sequence reads: CATSDRRGTGGTDTQYF. CDR3 DNA: TGTGCCACCAGTGATCGCCGCGGGACAGGGGGTACAGATACGCAGTATTTT.

In this sample, this clonotype turned up a few times. The V call is TRBV2, the J call TRBJ2-3; no clear D gene. Germline V gene sequence: CDR1 SNHLY, CDR2 FYNNEI. V was cut by 7 bases and J by 5 bases, with 13 bases left in between. The CDR3 has 13 amino acids. CDR3 nucleotide sequence: TGTGCCAGCACCGAACTGGGCCGAGATACGCAGTATTTT. Its protein is CASTELGRDTQYF.

This sequence joins TRBV7-9 and TRBJ2-7; a possible D gene is TRBD2 (5 bases). The CDR3 consists of 13 residues. Germline V gene lookup returns CDR1 SEHNR and CDR2 FQNEAQ (reference sequence). Trimming removed 2 bases from V and 6 bases from J, with 11 bases in between. CDR3 nucleotide sequence: TGTGCCAGCAGCTTACCGGGGTCTGTCGAGCAGTACGTC. This sequence encodes CASSLPGSVEQYV.

To note about this clonotype: Possible read error: a much larger clone is one base away. V is TRBV11-2 and J is TRBJ2-7; D not certain. From germline, CDR1 is SGHAT and CDR2 FQNNGV. The CDR3 extends over 15 amino acids. This CDR3 is CTSSLTLLWDYEQYV. The CDR3 nucleotides are TGTACCAGCAGCCTGACCCTCCTATGGGACTACGAGCAGTACGTC.

This clonotype turned up a few times. The chain combines TRBV7-6 with TRBJ2-2; 7 nucleotides align to TRBD2. The V and J ends lost 3 bases and 3 bases, in that order; junction bases with no gene match: 1. The CDR3 is made up of 14 amino acids. CDR1 is SGHVS, CDR2 FNYEAQ, per germline. CDR3 DNA: TGTGCCAGCAGCTTCCTAGCGGACACCGGGGAGCTGTTTTTT. Translation gives CASSFLADTGELFF.

This clonotype came up many times. The genes are TRBV5-1 and TRBJ1-4, with TRBD1 matching over 10 bases. Germline CDR1 and CDR2: SGHRS and YFSETQ. The CDR3 is 15 amino acids. The junction had 4 bases not matched to a gene; V was cut back by 4 bases and J by 4 bases. Here the CDR3 DNA reads TGCGCCAGCAGCCCCTGGACAGGGGGTAATGAAAAACTGTTTTTT. This encodes CASSPWTGGNEKLFF.

There are many counts of this clonotype. The chain couples TRBV9 to TRBJ2-5, with 10 bases lining up with TRBD1. The CDR3 runs 17 residues. Germline CDR1 and CDR2: SGDLS and YYNGEE. J lost 2 bases, V lost 0 bases, and 7 bases had no gene match. The CDR3, as DNA: TGTGCCAGCAGCGTAGACCATGGGGGACAGGGGCAAGAGACCCAGTACTTC. Amino acid sequence: CASSVDHGGQGQETQYF.

At least ten counts were recorded for this clonotype. The chain couples TRBV5-1 to TRBJ2-5; D call uncertain. V shed 5 bases and J shed 3 bases, with 5 bases lying between them. Germline V CDR1 and CDR2: SGHRS, YFSETQ. CDR3 size: 11 residues. CDR3 region: CASRSEETQYF. The CDR3 coding sequence is TGCGCCAGCAGGTCAGAAGAGACCCAGTACTTC.

The chain has TRBV30 and TRBJ1-2; unclear D gene. Germline lookup yields CDR1 GTSNPN and CDR2 SVGIG (reference sequence). Between the trimmed V and J ends, which lost 3 bases and 8 bases, there was a span of 16 bases. The CDR3 is 13 amino acids. CDR3 nucleotide sequence: TGTGCCTGGAGCCCCATACCGGGCCAAGGCTACACCTTC. This encodes CAWSPIPGQGYTF.

J is TRBJ2-5 and V is TRBV10-3, with 11 bases that match TRBD2. The V segment lost 6 bases and the J segment 5 bases; nucleotides outside the gene matches: 2. The CDR3 has 13 residues. From germline, CDR1 is ENHRY and CDR2 SYGVKD. The CDR3 sequence is CAISTSGGETQYF. CDR3 nucleotide sequence: TGTGCCATCAGCACTAGCGGGGGTGAGACCCAGTACTTC.

CDR3: CASSVRKRGTGSSPLHF. CDR3 coding DNA: TGTGCCAGCAGCGTTCGAAAGCGCGGGACAGGGTCTTCACCCCTCCACTTT. The chain has TRBV7-8 and TRBJ1-6, with 9 positions matching TRBD1. The J segment lost 9 bases and the V segment lost 5 bases, leaving 14 bases of the junction unmatched. Germline values: CDR1 SGHVS, CDR2 FQNEAQ. The CDR3 has 17 amino acids.

This clonotype was detected ten times or more. The chain joins TRBV12-3 or TRBV12-4 to TRBJ2-5; D may be TRBD2 (5 bases). The CDR3 has 13 residues. Trimming shortened V by 3 bases and J by 7 bases, and 12 bases separated the two germline ends. This chain's CDR3 is CASSLREGGTQYF. As DNA, the CDR3 is TGTGCCAGCAGTTTGAGGGAAGGCGGGACCCAGTACTTC.

The chain has TRBV6-1 and TRBJ1-1; 7 bases fit TRBD1. The CDR3 is 14 amino acids. The trim removed 6 bases at V and 6 bases at J, leaving 10 bases unmatched. Per the germline V gene, CDR1 is MNHNS and CDR2 is SASEGT. Here the CDR3 DNA reads TGTGCCAGCAGCGGCACGACAGGGACCGCTGAAGCTTTCTTT. This sequence encodes CASSGTTGTAEAFF.

The chain uses TRBV7-8 and TRBJ1-2; D remains ambiguous. V was shortened by 0 bases and J by 3 bases, with 14 bases between the two germline ends. Germline V gives CDR1 SGHVS, CDR2 FQNEAQ. The CDR3 extends over 16 amino acids. The chain's CDR3 is CASSLAVKIADYGYTF. The CDR3 nucleotides read TGTGCCAGCAGCTTAGCTGTCAAAATTGCTGACTATGGCTACACCTTC.